This T cell receptor beta chain was captured by sequencing in a study of cytomegalovirus exposure and HLA in healthy donors. Germline V lookup: CDR1 SGHDT, CDR2 YYEEEE. The germline V and J ends were trimmed by 3 bases and 3 bases, with 12 bases remaining between them. This CDR3 spans 14 amino acids. The study's findings and limits: The study listed some 160 cytomegalovirus-associated TCR beta chains. The classifier, whose performance was assessed in both the original and validation cohorts, reportedly diagnosed cytomegalovirus status with high specificity and sensitivity. Among the CMV-associated chains, a few were confirmed in vitro as specific for CMV antigens.

Separate from the roughly 700-subject first cohort was the approximately 120-subject validation cohort, to which the donors belonged. TCRdb keeps only in-frame clones here, not all; method: immunoSEQ multiplex PCR. The sample carries about 110,000 clones, more than 85% recorded once. To note about this clone: Its antigen is currently unknown.

The sequence came from a young woman in good health and CMV-seropositive. Sequencing was done on a sample of PBMCs. The chain combines TRBV5-6 with TRBJ1-2, with a possible D match to TRBD1 (6 bases). The CDR3 here is CASSSLAGDYGYTF. In nucleotides, the CDR3 is TGTGCCAGCAGCTCCCTTGCAGGGGACTATGGCTACACCTTC.